The clone carrying this TCR beta chain is medium-sized within its sample. This sample was included in a study of neurological immune-mediated disorders. TCRdb recomputed calls from the 5' RACE reads with MiXCR, one row per CDR3 protein. The sample includes tens of thousands of distinct CDR3 sequences, about 4% seen only once; the top ten take 1.3%. The sequencing sample was made of PBMCs. The TCR comes from a young man with multiple sclerosis.

CDR3 bases: TGCAGTGCGGGACAGGGGGTAGTCAGGCGTGGCGAGCAGTACTTC. As protein: CSAGQGVVRRGEQYF. The chain has TRBV20-1 and TRBJ2-7; 11 positions match TRBD1. CDR1 is DFQATT and CDR2 is SNEGSKA in the germline V gene (reference sequence). Losses at the gene ends were 6 bases for V and 6 bases for J; bases not matched to a gene: 13. The CDR3 sequence is 15 residues long.